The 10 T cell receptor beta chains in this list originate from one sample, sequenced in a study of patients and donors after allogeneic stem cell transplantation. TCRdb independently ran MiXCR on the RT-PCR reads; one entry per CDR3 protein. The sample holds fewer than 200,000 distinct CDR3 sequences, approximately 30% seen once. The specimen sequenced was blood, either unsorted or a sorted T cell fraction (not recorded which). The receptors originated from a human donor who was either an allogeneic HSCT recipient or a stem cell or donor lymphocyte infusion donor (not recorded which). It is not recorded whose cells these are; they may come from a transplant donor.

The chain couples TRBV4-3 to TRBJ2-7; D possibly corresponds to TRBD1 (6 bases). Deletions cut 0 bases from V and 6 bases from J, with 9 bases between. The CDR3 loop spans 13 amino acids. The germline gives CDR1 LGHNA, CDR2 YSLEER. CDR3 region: CASSQEGAGEQYF. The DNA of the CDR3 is TGCGCCAGCAGCCAAGAGGGGGCAGGCGAGCAGTACTTC.

The CDR3 sequence is CASSDSPQSYEQYF. CDR3 nucleotides: TGCGCCAGCAGCGACTCCCCACAGTCCTACGAGCAGTACTTC. The chain recombines TRBV5-1 with TRBJ2-7; D is unresolved. Looked up from germline, CDR1 is SGHRS and CDR2 is YFSETQ. Between the trimmed V and J ends, which lost 4 bases and 1 base, there was a span of 12 bases. This CDR3 has 14 amino acids.

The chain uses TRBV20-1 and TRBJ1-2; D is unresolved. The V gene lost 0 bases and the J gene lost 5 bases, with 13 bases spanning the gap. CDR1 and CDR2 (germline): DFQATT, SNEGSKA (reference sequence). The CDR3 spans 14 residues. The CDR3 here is CSARDRGSRYGYTF. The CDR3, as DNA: TGCAGTGCTAGAGATCGAGGGTCTCGGTATGGCTACACCTTC.

The DNA of the CDR3 is TGTGCCAGCAGTCCCGAGGTTGGCGGGAGGCTGGAGACCCAGTACTTC. Amino acid sequence: CASSPEVGGRLETQYF. This chain connects TRBV7-9 to TRBJ2-5; 8 nucleotides agree with TRBD2. The CDR3 has 16 amino acids. Trimming took 6 bases from V and 5 from J; bases not matched to a gene: 14. The germline V gene encodes CDR1 SEHNR and CDR2 FQNEAQ (reference sequence).

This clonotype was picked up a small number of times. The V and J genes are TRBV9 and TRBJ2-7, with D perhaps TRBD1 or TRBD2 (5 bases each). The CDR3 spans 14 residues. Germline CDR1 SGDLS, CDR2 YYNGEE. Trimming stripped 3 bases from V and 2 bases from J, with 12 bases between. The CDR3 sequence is CASSGRDGTYEQYF. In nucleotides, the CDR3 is TGTGCCAGCAGCGGCCGGGACGGGACCTACGAGCAGTACTTC.

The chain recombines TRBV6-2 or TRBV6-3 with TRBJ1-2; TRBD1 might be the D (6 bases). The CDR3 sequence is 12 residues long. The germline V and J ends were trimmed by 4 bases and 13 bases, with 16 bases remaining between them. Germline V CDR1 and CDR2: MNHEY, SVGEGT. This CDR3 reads CASSFGQPLSTF. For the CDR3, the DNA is TGTGCCAGCAGTTTTGGACAGCCTCTCAGCACCTTC.

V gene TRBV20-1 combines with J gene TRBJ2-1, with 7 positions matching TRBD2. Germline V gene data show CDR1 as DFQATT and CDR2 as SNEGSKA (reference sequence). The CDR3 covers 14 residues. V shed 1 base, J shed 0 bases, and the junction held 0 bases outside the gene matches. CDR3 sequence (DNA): TGCAGTGCTAGAGGGACTAGCTCCTACAATGAGCAGTTCTTC. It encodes CSARGTSSYNEQFF.

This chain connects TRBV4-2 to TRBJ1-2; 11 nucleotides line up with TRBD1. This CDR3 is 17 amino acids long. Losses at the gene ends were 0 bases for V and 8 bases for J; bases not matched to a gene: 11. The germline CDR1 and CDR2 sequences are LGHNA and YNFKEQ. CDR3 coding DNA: TGTGCCAGCAGCCAAGATCGGACAGGGGGCTGGTCGCTGGGCTACACCTTC. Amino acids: CASSQDRTGGWSLGYTF.

CDR3 sequence (DNA): TGTGCCAGCAAAAAAGGGACAGGGACGACAGATACGCAGTATTTT. It is translated as CASKKGTGTTDTQYF. The V gene is TRBV6-1, the J gene TRBJ2-3, with 9 bases fitting TRBD1. Losses at the gene ends were 7 bases for V and 3 bases for J; bases not matched to a gene: 8. The CDR3 contains 15 residues. Germline values: CDR1 MNHNS, CDR2 SASEGT.

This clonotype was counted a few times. The CDR3: CASSVAGQSYEQYF. The CDR3 region has the DNA TGTGCCAGCAGCGTAGCGGGACAGTCCTACGAGCAGTACTTC. The V call is TRBV9, the J call TRBJ2-7; the match to TRBD1 covers 7 bases. This CDR3 spans 14 amino acids. Germline assignment: CDR1 SGDLS and CDR2 YYNGEE. The J segment lost 1 base and the V segment lost 0 bases, leaving 1 base of the junction unmatched.